The entry that follows covers one T cell receptor beta chain sequence. Its antigen is unidentified. These data are taken from a study of T cell repertoires in cytomegalovirus infection. Study in general: Signatures in public TCR beta sequences pointed to both CMV infection and matching HLA type. Overall study results and limits: The study found HLA-C-restricted CMV-specific TCR beta clonotypes dominating the ex vivo response. Adding up the frequency of public TCR beta families identified people who carried CMV plus the relevant HLA.

TCRdb fed the reads into MiXCR, producing one record per CDR3 protein. The table includes 150,000 to 200,000 distinct CDR3 sequences, roughly 9.8% detected once. V was pared by 1 base and J by 9 bases, with 14 bases between. Germline CDR1 and CDR2: SGDLS and YYNGEE. The CDR3 has 14 amino acids. The sequencing input was PBMCs. This clonotype was sampled from a human donor in good health (CMV status not recorded). Some clones in this sample may be carry-over from other donors' samples. The rearrangement joins TRBV9 to TRBJ2-1; D not resolved. The CDR3 reads CASSVSYSTIEQFF. CDR3 DNA: TGTGCCAGCAGCGTATCATACTCCACTATTGAGCAGTTCTTC.